The clone carrying this T cell receptor (beta chain) turned up a few times. This sample stems from a study of blood T cell repertoires in COVID-19. Study in general: PBMCs, B-cell-depleted T cells, or T cells provided the cDNA or gDNA that made up the material.

Authors' processing steps: Quantification of nucleated cells was approximated via reference gene primer amplification. Method: immunoSEQ multiplex PCR; TCRdb's copy keeps in-frame clones and lacks some. Clonal size and the V and J genes are those of that table, whereas D and trimming came from the DNA. Here the sample spans 130,000 to 150,000 clones, about three quarters being singletons. The CDR3 has 15 amino acids. Germline lookup yields CDR1 LNHDA and CDR2 SQIVND (reference sequence). With V trimmed by 7 bases and J by 6 bases, 10 bases remained unmatched. The chain combines TRBV19 with TRBJ1-5; the match to TRBD1 covers 9 bases. Sequencing used peripheral blood. The receptor comes from a woman aged 60-75 years with acute or convalescent COVID-19. CDR3 in DNA: TGTGCCAGTAAGATGGGACAGGGTATTAGTCAGCCCCAGCATTTT. This codes for CASKMGQGISQPQHF.